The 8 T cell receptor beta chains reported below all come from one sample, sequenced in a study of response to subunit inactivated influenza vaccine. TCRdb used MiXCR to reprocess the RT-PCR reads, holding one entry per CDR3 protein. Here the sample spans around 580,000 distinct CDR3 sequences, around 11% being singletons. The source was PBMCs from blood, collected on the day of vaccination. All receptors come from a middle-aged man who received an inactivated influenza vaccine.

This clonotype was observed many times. The CDR3 loop reads CASRRDRDNSPLHF. The CDR3 bases are TGCGCCAGCAGACGGGACAGAGATAATTCACCCCTCCACTTT. The chain links TRBV5-1 to TRBJ1-6; 7 bases agree with TRBD1. V lost 5 bases and J lost 5; bases outside the gene matches: 4. Germline V gene data show CDR1 as SGHRS and CDR2 as YFSETQ. The CDR3 runs 14 residues.

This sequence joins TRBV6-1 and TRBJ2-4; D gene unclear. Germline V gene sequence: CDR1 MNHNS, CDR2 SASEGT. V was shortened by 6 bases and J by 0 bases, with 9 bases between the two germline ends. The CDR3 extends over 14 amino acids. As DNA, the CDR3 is TGTGCCAGCAGGACCATTTCAGCCAAAAACATTCAGTACTTC. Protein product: CASRTISAKNIQYF.

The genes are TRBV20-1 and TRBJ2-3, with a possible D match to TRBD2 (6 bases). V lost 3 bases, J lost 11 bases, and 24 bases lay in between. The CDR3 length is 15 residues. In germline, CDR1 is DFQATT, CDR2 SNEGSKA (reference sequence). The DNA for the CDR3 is TGCAGTGCTAGCTTTTTGCGCAGGGCGGGGTTTGAGCAGTATTTT. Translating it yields CSASFLRRAGFEQYF.

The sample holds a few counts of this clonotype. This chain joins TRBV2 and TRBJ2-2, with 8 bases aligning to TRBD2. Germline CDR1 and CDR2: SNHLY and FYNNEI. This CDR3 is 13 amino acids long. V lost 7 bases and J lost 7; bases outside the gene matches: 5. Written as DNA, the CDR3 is TGTGCCAGCATTAAGCGGGAGATCGGGGAGCTGTTTTTT. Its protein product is CASIKREIGELFF. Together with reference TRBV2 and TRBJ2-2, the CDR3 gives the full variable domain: EPEVTQTPSHQVTQMGQEVILRCVPISNHLYFYWYRQILGQKVEFLVSFYNNEISEKSEIFDDQFSVERPDGSNFTLKIRSTKLEDSAMYFCASIKREIGELFFGEGSRLTVL.

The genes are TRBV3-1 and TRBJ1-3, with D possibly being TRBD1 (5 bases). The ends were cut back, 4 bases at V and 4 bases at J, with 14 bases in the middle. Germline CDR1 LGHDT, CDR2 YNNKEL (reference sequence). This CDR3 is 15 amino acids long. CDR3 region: CASSRGGFGGNTIYF. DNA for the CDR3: TGTGCCAGCAGCCGGGGGGGGTTCGGCGGAAACACCATATATTTT.

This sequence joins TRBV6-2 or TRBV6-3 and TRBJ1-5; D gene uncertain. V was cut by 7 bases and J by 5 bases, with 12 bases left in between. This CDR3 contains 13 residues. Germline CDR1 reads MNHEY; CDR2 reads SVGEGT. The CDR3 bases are TGTGCCAGCACCGACGTCCCTTATCAGCCCCAGCATTTT. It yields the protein CASTDVPYQPQHF.

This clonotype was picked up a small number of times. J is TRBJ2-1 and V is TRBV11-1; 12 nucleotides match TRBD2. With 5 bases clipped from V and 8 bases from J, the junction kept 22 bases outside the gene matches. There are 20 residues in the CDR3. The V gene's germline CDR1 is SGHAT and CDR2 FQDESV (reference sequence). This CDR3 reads CASSRNTSGRRRGPGDEQFF. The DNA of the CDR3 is TGTGCCAGCAGCCGAAATACTAGCGGGAGGCGCCGGGGTCCTGGAGATGAGCAGTTCTTC. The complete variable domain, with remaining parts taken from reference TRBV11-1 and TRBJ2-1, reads EAEVAQSPRYKITEKSQAVAFWCDPISGHATLYWYRQILGQGPELLVQFQDESVVDDSQLPKDRFSAERLKGVDSTLKIQPAELGDSAMYLCASSRNTSGRRRGPGDEQFFGPGTRLTVL.

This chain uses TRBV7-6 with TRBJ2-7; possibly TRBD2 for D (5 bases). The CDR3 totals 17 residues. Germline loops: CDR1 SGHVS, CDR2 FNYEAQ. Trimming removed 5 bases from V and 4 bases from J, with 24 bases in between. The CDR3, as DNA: TGTGCCAGCAGCGCTACCGAATGGGATAAGTGGGAGTACGAGCAGTACTTC. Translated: CASSATEWDKWEYEQYF. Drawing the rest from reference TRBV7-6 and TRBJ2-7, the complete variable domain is GAGVSQSPRYKVTKRGQDVALRCDPISGHVSLYWYRQALGQGPEFLTYFNYEAQQDKSGLPNDRFSAERPEGSISTLTIQRTEQRDSAMYRCASSATEWDKWEYEQYFGPGTRLTVT.